This T cell receptor beta chain is from a study of technical replicates of blood from a few donors. The germline V gene encodes CDR1 LNHDA and CDR2 SQIVND (reference sequence). Trimming removed 5 bases from V and 1 base from J, with 17 bases in between. The length of the CDR3 is 16 residues. Method: immunoSEQ multiplex PCR; TCRdb's copy keeps in-frame clones and lacks some. The sample has about 75,000 clones; roughly 92% are singletons. Material for sequencing was PBMCs. The origin of this receptor is a human donor in good health. Some clones in this sample may be carry-over from other donors' samples. The J gene is TRBJ1-1, the V gene TRBV19, with D maybe TRBD1 (6 bases). The CDR3 is CASSPRVGGKNTEAFF. The CDR3, as DNA: TGTGCCAGTAGTCCGCGTGTTGGGGGCAAGAACACTGAAGCTTTCTTT.